The 4 T cell receptor beta chains reported below all come from one sample, sequenced in a study of blood T cell repertoires in COVID-19 (dated by TCRdb to the early 2020s). The library was produced with the immunoSEQ multiplex PCR assay. TCRdb provides this immuneACCESS table in a form limited to in-frame rearrangements. Some clones are lacking; in checked studies, under half of them reflect an unresolved V gene, and why the rest are absent is not known. Here the sample has under 75,000 clones; 81% occur a single time. The ten top clones hold 25% to 35% of the sample. The source material was peripheral blood. These receptors were obtained from a woman older than 75 with active or convalescent COVID-19.

The CDR3 DNA follows: TGTGCCAGCAGTTGGGGGGGAGAGAACACTGAAGCTTTCTTT. It codes for CASSWGGENTEAFF. The rearrangement uses TRBV6-5 and TRBJ1-1; D perhaps matches TRBD1 (5 bases). There are 14 residues in the CDR3. Trimming took off 4 bases at V and 1 base at J, with 10 bases between the two ends. Germline V gene data show CDR1 as MNHEY and CDR2 as SVGAGI.

CDR3 in DNA: TGTGCCAGTAGTATAGGCCGCGGGCGACAGGCCCAGAATGGCTACACCTTC. This translates into CASSIGRGRQAQNGYTF. The chain carries TRBV19 and TRBJ1-2; TRBD1 is a possible D gene (6 bases). Germline lookup yields CDR1 LNHDA and CDR2 SQIVND (reference sequence). CDR3 length: 17 amino acids. V was clipped by 1 base and J by 6 bases, with 21 bases between them. Using reference TRBV19 and TRBJ1-2 for the parts outside the CDR3, the full variable domain is DGGITQSPKYLFRKEGQNVTLSCEQNLNHDAMYWYRQDPGQGLRLIYYSQIVNDFQKGDIAEGYSVSREKKESFPLTVTSAQKNPTAFYLCASSIGRGRQAQNGYTFGSGTRLTVV.

The chain is built from TRBV5-1 and TRBJ2-1; 8 bases map to TRBD1. V lost 7 bases and J lost 1; bases outside the gene matches: 7. Germline-derived CDR1 and CDR2 are SGHRS and YFSETQ. This CDR3 has 15 amino acids. Here the CDR3 reads CASQTTGGSYNEQFF. The CDR3 DNA sequence: TGCGCCAGCCAAACTACAGGGGGTTCCTACAATGAGCAGTTCTTC.

The V gene is TRBV29-1, the J gene TRBJ2-1; a possible D gene is TRBD2 (6 bases). Trimming cost V 3 bases and J 2 bases, with 8 bases left between them. The CDR3 is made up of 13 amino acids. Germline CDR1 reads SQVTM; CDR2 reads ANQGSEA. CDR3 sequence reads: CSVERGTYNEQFF. CDR3 coding DNA: TGCAGCGTTGAGCGGGGAACCTACAATGAGCAGTTCTTC.